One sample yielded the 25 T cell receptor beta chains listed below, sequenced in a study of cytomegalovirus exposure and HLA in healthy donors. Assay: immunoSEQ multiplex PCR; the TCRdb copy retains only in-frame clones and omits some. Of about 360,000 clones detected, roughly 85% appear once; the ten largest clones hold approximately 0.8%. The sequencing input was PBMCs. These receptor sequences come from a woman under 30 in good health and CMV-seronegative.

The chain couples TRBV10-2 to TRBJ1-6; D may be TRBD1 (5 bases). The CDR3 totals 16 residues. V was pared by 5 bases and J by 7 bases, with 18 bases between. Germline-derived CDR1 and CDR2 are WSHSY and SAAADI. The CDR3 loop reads CASSPIQQEWNSPLHF. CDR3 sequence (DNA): TGCGCCAGCAGTCCCATCCAACAGGAATGGAATTCACCCCTCCACTTT.

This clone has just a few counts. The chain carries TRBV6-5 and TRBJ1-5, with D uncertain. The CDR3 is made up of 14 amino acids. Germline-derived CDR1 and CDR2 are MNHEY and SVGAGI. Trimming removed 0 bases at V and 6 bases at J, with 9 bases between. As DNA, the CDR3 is TGTGCCAGCAGTTACTCATCAGCGGTTCAGCCCCAGCATTTT. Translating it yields CASSYSSAVQPQHF.

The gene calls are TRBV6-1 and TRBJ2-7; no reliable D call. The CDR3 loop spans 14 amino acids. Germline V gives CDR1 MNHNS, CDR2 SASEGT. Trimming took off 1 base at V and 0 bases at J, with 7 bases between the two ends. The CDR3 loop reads CASSEGHSSYEQYF. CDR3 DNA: TGTGCCAGCAGTGAAGGCCATAGCTCCTACGAGCAGTACTTC.

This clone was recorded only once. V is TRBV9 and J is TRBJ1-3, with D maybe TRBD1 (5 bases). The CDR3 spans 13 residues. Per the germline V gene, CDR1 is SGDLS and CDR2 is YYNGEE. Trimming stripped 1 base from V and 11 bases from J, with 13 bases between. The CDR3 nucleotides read TGTGCCAGCAGCGTAACGGAGGGGTTCCCCATATATTTT. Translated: CASSVTEGFPIYF.

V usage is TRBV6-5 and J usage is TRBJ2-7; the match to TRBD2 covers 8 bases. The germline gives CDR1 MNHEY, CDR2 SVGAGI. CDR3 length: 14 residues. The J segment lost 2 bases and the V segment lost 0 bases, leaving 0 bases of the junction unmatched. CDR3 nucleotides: TGTGCCAGCAGTTACTCGACTAGCGCCTACGAGCAGTACTTC. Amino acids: CASSYSTSAYEQYF.

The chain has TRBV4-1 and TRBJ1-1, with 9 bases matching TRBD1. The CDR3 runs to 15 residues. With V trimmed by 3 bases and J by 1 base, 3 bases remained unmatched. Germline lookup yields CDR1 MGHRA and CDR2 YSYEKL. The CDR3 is CASSHWTGANTEAFF. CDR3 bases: TGCGCCAGCAGCCACTGGACAGGGGCGAACACTGAAGCTTTCTTT.

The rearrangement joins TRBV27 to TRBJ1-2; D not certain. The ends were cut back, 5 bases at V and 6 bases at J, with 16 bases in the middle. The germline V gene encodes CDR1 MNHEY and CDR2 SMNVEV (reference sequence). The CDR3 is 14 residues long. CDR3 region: CASSGSIWLDGYTF. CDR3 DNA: TGTGCCAGCAGTGGGTCCATCTGGCTAGATGGCTACACCTTC.

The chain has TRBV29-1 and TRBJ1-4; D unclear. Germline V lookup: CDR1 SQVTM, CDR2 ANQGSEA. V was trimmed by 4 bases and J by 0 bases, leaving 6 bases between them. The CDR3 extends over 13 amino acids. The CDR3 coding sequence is TGCAGCGTTGTACTAGCAACTAATGAAAAACTGTTTTTT. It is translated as CSVVLATNEKLFF.

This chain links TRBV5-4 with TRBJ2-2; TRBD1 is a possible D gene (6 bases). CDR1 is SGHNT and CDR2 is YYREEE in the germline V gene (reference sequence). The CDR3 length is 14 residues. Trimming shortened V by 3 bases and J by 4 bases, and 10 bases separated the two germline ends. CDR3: CASSSTGRTGELFF. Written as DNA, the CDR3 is TGTGCCAGCAGCTCCACAGGGCGCACCGGGGAGCTGTTTTTT. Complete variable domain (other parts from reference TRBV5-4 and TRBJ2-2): ETGVTQSPTHLIKTRGQQVTLRCSSQSGHNTVSWYQQALGQGPQFIFQYYREEENGRGNFPPRFSGLQFPNYSSELNVNALELDDSALYLCASSSTGRTGELFFGEGSRLTVL.

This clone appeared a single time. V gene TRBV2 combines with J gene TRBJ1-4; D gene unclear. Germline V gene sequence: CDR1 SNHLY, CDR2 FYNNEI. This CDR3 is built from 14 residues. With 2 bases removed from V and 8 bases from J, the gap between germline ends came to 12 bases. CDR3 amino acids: CASSEQAVGEKLFF. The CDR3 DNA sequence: TGTGCCAGCAGTGAACAGGCCGTAGGAGAAAAACTGTTTTTT.

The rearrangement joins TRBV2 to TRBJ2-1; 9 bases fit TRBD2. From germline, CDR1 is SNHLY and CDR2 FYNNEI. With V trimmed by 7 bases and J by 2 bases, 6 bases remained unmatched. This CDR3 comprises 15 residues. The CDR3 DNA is TGTGCCAGCAATTTAGCGGGAGAGGCCTACAATGAGCAGTTCTTC. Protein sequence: CASNLAGEAYNEQFF.

In nucleotides, the CDR3 is TGTGCCAGCAGTTTCAGGCTAGCGGGAGGGCACGAGCAGTACTTC. Amino acids: CASSFRLAGGHEQYF. The chain joins TRBV28 to TRBJ2-7, with 12 bases lining up with TRBD2. The germline V gene encodes CDR1 MDHEN and CDR2 SYDVKM. J gave up 5 bases and V 3 bases, and 5 bases lay outside the gene matches. This CDR3 region has 15 residues.

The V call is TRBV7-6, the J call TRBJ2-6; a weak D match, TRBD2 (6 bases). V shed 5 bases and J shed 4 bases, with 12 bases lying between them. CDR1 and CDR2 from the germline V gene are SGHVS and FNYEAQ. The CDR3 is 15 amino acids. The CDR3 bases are TGTGCCAGCAGCCCCGGGGGAACCGGGGCCAACGTCCTGACTTTC. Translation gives CASSPGGTGANVLTF.

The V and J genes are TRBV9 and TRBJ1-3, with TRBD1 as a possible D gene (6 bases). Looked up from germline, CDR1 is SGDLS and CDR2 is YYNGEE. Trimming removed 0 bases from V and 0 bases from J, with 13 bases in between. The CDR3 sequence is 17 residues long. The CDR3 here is CASSVALQGSSGNTIYF. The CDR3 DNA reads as TGTGCCAGCAGCGTAGCCCTCCAGGGGAGCTCTGGAAACACCATATATTTT. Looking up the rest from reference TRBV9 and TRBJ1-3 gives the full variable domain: DSGVTQTPKHLITATGQRVTLRCSPRSGDLSVYWYQQSLDQGLQFLIQYYNGEERAKGNILERFSAQQFPDLHSELNLSSLELGDSALYFCASSVALQGSSGNTIYFGEGSWLTVV.

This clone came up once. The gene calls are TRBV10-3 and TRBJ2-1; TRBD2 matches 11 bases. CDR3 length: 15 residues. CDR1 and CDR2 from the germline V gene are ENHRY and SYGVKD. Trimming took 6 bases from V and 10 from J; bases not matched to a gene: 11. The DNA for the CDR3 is TGTGCCATCAGCGGCGGGACTAGCGGTGAGGAGGAGCAGTTCTTC. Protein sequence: CAISGGTSGEEEQFF.

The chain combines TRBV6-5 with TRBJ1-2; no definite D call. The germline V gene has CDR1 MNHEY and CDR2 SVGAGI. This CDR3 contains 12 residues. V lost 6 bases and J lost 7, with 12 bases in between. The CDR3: CASRPPWAGYTF. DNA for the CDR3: TGTGCCAGCAGGCCCCCTTGGGCTGGCTACACCTTC.

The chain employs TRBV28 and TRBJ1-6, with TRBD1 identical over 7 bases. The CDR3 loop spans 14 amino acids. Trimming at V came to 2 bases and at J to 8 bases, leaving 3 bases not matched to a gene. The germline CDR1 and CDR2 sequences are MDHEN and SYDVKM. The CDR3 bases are TGTGCCAGCAGTTTAGGGACAGCTCATTCACCCCTCCACTTT. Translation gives CASSLGTAHSPLHF.

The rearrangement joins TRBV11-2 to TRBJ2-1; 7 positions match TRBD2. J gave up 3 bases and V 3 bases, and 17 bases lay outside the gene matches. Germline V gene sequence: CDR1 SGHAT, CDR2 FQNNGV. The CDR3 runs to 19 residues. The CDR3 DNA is TGTGCCAGCAGCTTCCCGAGGGAAGCGGGGAAGTCAATCTACAATGAGCAGTTCTTC. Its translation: CASSFPREAGKSIYNEQFF.

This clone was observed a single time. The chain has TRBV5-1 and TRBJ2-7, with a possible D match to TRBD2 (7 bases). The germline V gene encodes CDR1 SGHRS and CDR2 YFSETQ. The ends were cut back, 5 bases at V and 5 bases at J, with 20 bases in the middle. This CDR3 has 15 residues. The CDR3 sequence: CASRGGALENHEQYF. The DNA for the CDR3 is TGCGCCAGCAGGGGGGGGGCCCTCGAGAACCACGAGCAGTACTTC.

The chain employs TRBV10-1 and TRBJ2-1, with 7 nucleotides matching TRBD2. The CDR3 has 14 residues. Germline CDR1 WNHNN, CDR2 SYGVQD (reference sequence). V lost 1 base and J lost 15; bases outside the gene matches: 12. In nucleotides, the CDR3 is TGCGCCAGCAGTGAGTTACGAGGCGGGAGCTCCCGGTTCTTC. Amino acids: CASSELRGGSSRFF.

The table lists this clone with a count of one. The CDR3 spells CARLQGADTEAFF. The DNA of the CDR3 is TGTGCCAGGTTACAGGGGGCGGACACTGAAGCTTTCTTT. V usage is TRBV2 and J usage is TRBJ1-1, with 9 bases that match TRBD1. Looked up from germline, CDR1 is SNHLY and CDR2 is FYNNEI. With V trimmed by 9 bases and J by 3 bases, 5 bases remained unmatched. The CDR3 sequence is 13 residues long.

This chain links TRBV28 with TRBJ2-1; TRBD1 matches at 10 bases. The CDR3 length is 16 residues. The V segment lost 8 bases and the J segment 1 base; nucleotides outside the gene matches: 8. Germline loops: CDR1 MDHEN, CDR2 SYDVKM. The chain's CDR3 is CASGFGGQGSYNEQFF. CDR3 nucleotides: TGTGCCAGCGGATTTGGGGGACAGGGGTCCTACAATGAGCAGTTCTTC.

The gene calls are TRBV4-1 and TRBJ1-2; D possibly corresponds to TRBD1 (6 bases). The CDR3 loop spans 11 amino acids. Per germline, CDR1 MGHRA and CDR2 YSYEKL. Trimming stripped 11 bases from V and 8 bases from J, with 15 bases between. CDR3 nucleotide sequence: TGCGCCTCTTCAGGGGTCAGGGGCTACACCTTC. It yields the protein CASSGVRGYTF.

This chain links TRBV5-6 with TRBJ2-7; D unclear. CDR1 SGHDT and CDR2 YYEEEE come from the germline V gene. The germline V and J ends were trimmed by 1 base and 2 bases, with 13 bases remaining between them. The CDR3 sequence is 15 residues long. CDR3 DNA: TGTGCCAGCAGCTTGTTTCTAGTTTCAGCCTACGAGCAGTACTTC. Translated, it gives CASSLFLVSAYEQYF.

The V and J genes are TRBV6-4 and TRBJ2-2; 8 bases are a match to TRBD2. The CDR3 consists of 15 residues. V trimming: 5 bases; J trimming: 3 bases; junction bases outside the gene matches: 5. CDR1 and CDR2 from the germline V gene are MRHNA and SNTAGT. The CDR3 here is CASSRSGADTGELFF. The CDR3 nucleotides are TGTGCCAGCAGTCGTAGCGGGGCGGACACCGGGGAGCTGTTTTTT.